Below, 8 T cell receptor beta chains from the same sample are listed, as sequenced in a study of T cell repertoires in cytomegalovirus infection. TCRdb reanalysed the reads using MiXCR and keeps one entry per CDR3 protein. The repertoire includes 450,000 to 650,000 distinct CDR3 sequences, roughly 29% of them detected once, and roughly an eighth sits in the top ten. What was sequenced was PBMCs. These receptor sequences come from a human donor in good health (CMV status not recorded). Some clones in this sample may be carry-over from other donors' samples.

This clonotype appeared a few times. The J gene is TRBJ2-5, the V gene TRBV7-8, with D uncertain. The V gene lost 4 bases and the J gene lost 2 bases, with 11 bases spanning the gap. The CDR3 consists of 14 residues. The germline CDR1 and CDR2 sequences are SGHVS and FQNEAQ. The CDR3 loop reads CASSSPVGQETQYF. In DNA form, the CDR3 reads TGTGCCAGCAGCTCCCCGGTAGGGCAAGAGACCCAGTACTTC.

This rearrangement joins TRBV5-1 to TRBJ2-2; 8 positions agree with TRBD1. There are 17 residues in the CDR3. From germline, CDR1 is SGHRS and CDR2 YFSETQ. With 5 bases clipped from V and 0 bases from J, the junction kept 9 bases outside the gene matches. The CDR3 sequence is CASSSTGGTTNTGELFF. CDR3 sequence (DNA): TGCGCCAGCAGTTCAACAGGGGGGACAACGAACACCGGGGAGCTGTTTTTT.

This clonotype was recorded a few times. Here the CDR3 reads CAWASAYEQYF. CDR3 nucleotide sequence: TGTGCCTGGGCCAGCGCCTACGAGCAGTACTTC. This rearrangement joins TRBV30 to TRBJ2-7; no firm D call. Germline V gene lookup returns CDR1 GTSNPN and CDR2 SVGIG (reference sequence). With 5 bases removed from V and 2 bases from J, the gap between germline ends came to 7 bases. The CDR3 is 11 residues long.

This clonotype showed up just a few times. V gene TRBV6-2 or TRBV6-3 combines with J gene TRBJ2-1, with D tentatively TRBD1 (6 bases). CDR1 is MNHEY and CDR2 is SVGEGT in the germline V gene. V lost 5 bases to trimming and J lost 4 bases, with 15 bases between them. CDR3 length equals 15 residues. The CDR3 here is CASSPTGNPYNEQFF. CDR3 DNA: TGTGCCAGCAGTCCCACAGGGAACCCTTACAATGAGCAGTTCTTC.

This clonotype was counted only a few times. This rearrangement joins TRBV19 to TRBJ2-1, with TRBD2 matching 10 bases. V lost 2 bases to trimming and J lost 5 bases; unmatched junction nucleotides: 3. The V gene's germline CDR1 is LNHDA and CDR2 SQIVND (reference sequence). The CDR3 has 15 amino acids. CDR3 bases: TGTGCCAGTAGTATATTAACTAGCGGGGACAATGAGCAGTTCTTC. The encoded protein is CASSILTSGDNEQFF.

This chain uses TRBV20-1 with TRBJ2-1, with D uncertain. CDR3 length equals 15 residues. V was trimmed by 5 bases and J by 0 bases, leaving 14 bases between them. CDR1 and CDR2 (germline): DFQATT, SNEGSKA (reference sequence). The CDR3 reads CSAEKHQSSYNEQFF. CDR3 nucleotide sequence: TGCAGTGCTGAAAAACATCAAAGCTCCTACAATGAGCAGTTCTTC.

This clonotype occurred once. This sequence joins TRBV7-9 and TRBJ2-2; perhaps TRBD2 as D (5 bases). Germline values: CDR1 SEHNR, CDR2 FQNEAQ (reference sequence). The CDR3 is made up of 14 amino acids. Trimming cost V 7 bases and J 3 bases, with 12 bases left between them. The CDR3 region is CASTFFGDTGELFF. In DNA, the CDR3 is TGTGCCAGCACCTTTTTCGGGGACACCGGGGAGCTGTTTTTT. Combining the CDR3 with reference TRBV7-9 and TRBJ2-2 gives the whole variable domain DTGVSQNPRHKITKRGQNVTFRCDPISEHNRLYWYRQTLGQGPEFLTYFQNEAQLEKSRLLSDRFSAERPKGSFSTLEIQRTEQGDSAMYLCASTFFGDTGELFFGEGSRLTVL.

This clonotype was counted at least ten times. This chain joins TRBV7-2 and TRBJ2-3; D unresolved. The CDR3 runs 11 residues. Germline V gives CDR1 SGHTA, CDR2 FQGNSA. Between the trimmed V and J ends, which lost 3 bases and 7 bases, there was a span of 5 bases. CDR3: CASSFLYTQYF. In DNA, the CDR3 is TGTGCCAGCAGCTTTCTTTATACGCAGTATTTT.